This entry lists 13 T cell receptor beta chains sequenced from one sample in a study of identical twins (dated by TCRdb to the mid-2010s). Library creation used 5' RACE. Sequenced using an Illumina HiSeq 2000. TCRdb ran its own pipeline on the public reads, namely fastp trimming at Q25 and MiXCR clone calling, and kept in-frame beta chains. CDR3 protein duplicates are merged, each entry listing the most common genes and DNA. The sample contains some 560,000 distinct CDR3 sequences, nearly 10% of them found a single time. The leading ten clones occupy roughly 3% of the sample. A further study also used this sample, focusing on yellow fever vaccine responses in identical twins.

Sequencing input: PBMCs. The receptors here all came from a young woman in good health.

With respect to this clonotype: A junction boundary mismatches the germline segment, possibly from a read error. The rearrangement joins TRBV5-3 to TRBJ2-7, with TRBD2 matching 9 bases. TRBV5-3 is filed as an ORF, its function uncertain. This CDR3 contains 18 residues. CDR3 loop: CARSLTRAGGRSSYEQYF. The CDR3 DNA reads TGTGCCAGGAGCTTGACGCGTGCGGGGGGGCGGAGCTCCTACGAGCAGTACTTC.

This clonotype was seen only a few times. CDR3 residues: CASGTSGSKSSYNEQFF. CDR3 DNA sequence: TGTGCCAGTGGGACTAGCGGGTCGAAGAGCTCCTACAATGAGCAGTTCTTC. The gene calls are TRBV2 and TRBJ2-1, with 12 nucleotides matching TRBD2. The germline gives CDR1 SNHLY, CDR2 FYNNEI. After removal of 9 bases from V and 0 bases from J, the junction contained 9 bases not matched to a gene. CDR3 length: 17 residues.

This clonotype was seen ten or more times. J is TRBJ2-5 and V is TRBV29-1; D might be TRBD1 (7 bases). The length of the CDR3 is 15 residues. Germline assignment: CDR1 SQVTM and CDR2 ANQGSEA. V was trimmed by 4 bases and J by 4 bases, leaving 19 bases between them. The CDR3 DNA sequence: TGCAGCGTTGTTGGGATAGGAGGGGGCCTAGAGACCCAGTACTTC. It translates to CSVVGIGGGLETQYF.

Many counts were recorded for this clonotype. This chain uses TRBV5-1 with TRBJ2-7; D ambiguous. The CDR3 sequence is 17 residues long. V lost 3 bases, J lost 5 bases, and 24 bases lay in between. Germline V lookup: CDR1 SGHRS, CDR2 YFSETQ. The CDR3 coding sequence is TGCGCCAGCAGCTCGGGTTTAGAGGCGCCTCTTGGGAACGAGCAGTACTTC. Amino acid sequence: CASSSGLEAPLGNEQYF.

The gene calls are TRBV2 and TRBJ2-7; D unclear. Per germline, CDR1 SNHLY and CDR2 FYNNEI. Trimming stripped 5 bases from V and 0 bases from J, with 11 bases between. CDR3 length: 14 residues. CDR3 sequence reads: CASSLTPYSYEQYF. CDR3 nucleotides: TGTGCCAGCAGTCTGACACCTTACTCCTACGAGCAGTACTTC.

In its sample, this clonotype was seen a few times. The J gene is TRBJ2-2, the V gene TRBV7-3; D gene unclear. Per germline, CDR1 SGHTA and CDR2 FQGTGA. Trimming cost V 3 bases and J 6 bases, with 8 bases left between them. CDR3 length equals 13 residues. CDR3 nucleotides: TGTGCCAGCAGCTTTCTCGAGGCCGGGGAGCTGTTTTTT. It yields the protein CASSFLEAGELFF.

Only a few counts were recorded for this clonotype. J is TRBJ2-1 and V is TRBV3-1; D ambiguous. Germline values: CDR1 LGHDT, CDR2 YNNKEL (reference sequence). Trimming took 1 base from V and 6 from J, leaving 4 bases between them. The CDR3 length is 12 residues. In DNA form, the CDR3 reads TGTGCCAGCAGCCAAGGTACCAATGAGCAGTTCTTC. It codes for CASSQGTNEQFF.

The V and J genes are TRBV11-2 and TRBJ2-2, with D maybe TRBD1 (5 bases). This CDR3 has 16 residues. V was trimmed by 2 bases and J by 4 bases, leaving 14 bases between them. CDR1 and CDR2 from the germline V gene are SGHAT and FQNNGV. The CDR3 nucleotides read TGTGCCAGCAGCTTAATTTCAGGGTCGGTCACCGGGGAGCTGTTTTTT. It is translated as CASSLISGSVTGELFF.

V and J are TRBV24-1 and TRBJ2-2; 9 bases are shared with TRBD2. This CDR3 comprises 17 residues. Germline lookup yields CDR1 KGHDR and CDR2 SFDVKD. Trimming removed 3 bases from V and 6 bases from J; junction bases left unmatched: 10. The CDR3 is CATSDMASGDWAGELFF. CDR3 DNA: TGTGCCACCAGTGATATGGCTAGCGGGGATTGGGCCGGGGAGCTGTTTTTT.

This clonotype has ten or more counts. The chain combines TRBV20-1 with TRBJ2-7; D is perhaps TRBD1 (6 bases). V gave up 3 bases and J gave up 4 bases, with 10 bases separating them. The length of the CDR3 is 12 residues. From germline, CDR1 is DFQATT and CDR2 SNEGSKA (reference sequence). The DNA of the CDR3 is TGCAGTGCTAGCAGGGGTTCGTACGAGCAGTACTTC. Residues: CSASRGSYEQYF.

The J gene is TRBJ1-2, the V gene TRBV28; TRBD1 is a possible D gene (5 bases). V was clipped by 4 bases and J by 4 bases, with 16 bases between them. The CDR3 length is 15 residues. Germline V gives CDR1 MDHEN, CDR2 SYDVKM. The CDR3: CASSSGGVTLYGYTF. The CDR3 coding sequence is TGTGCCAGCAGTTCGGGAGGGGTCACCCTCTATGGCTACACCTTC.

In this sample, this clonotype turned up many times. The J gene is TRBJ1-5, the V gene TRBV11-2, with a tentative D call TRBD1 (5 bases). CDR1 and CDR2 (germline): SGHAT, FQNNGV. The CDR3 is made up of 17 amino acids. Trimming stripped 2 bases from V and 0 bases from J, with 14 bases between. The CDR3: CASSLIRQINSNQPQHF. DNA of the CDR3: TGTGCCAGCAGCTTAATTCGACAGATTAATAGCAATCAGCCCCAGCATTTT.

This clonotype was detected ten times or more. The rearrangement joins TRBV9 to TRBJ2-7; D is unresolved. Germline V gene sequence: CDR1 SGDLS, CDR2 YYNGEE. Trimming shortened V by 4 bases and J by 7 bases, and 18 bases separated the two germline ends. This CDR3 is built from 14 residues. The CDR3 DNA sequence: TGTGCCAGCAGCTCGCCCGTTAGGGCTGGAGAGCAGTACTTC. Protein: CASSSPVRAGEQYF.